Listed below are T cell receptor beta chains from one sample, sequenced in a study of blood T cell repertoires in COVID-19. Sequenced by immunoSEQ multiplex PCR; TCRdb stores in-frame clones only, minus some. The repertoire holds some 330,000 clones, with around nine tenths as singletons. The sample taken for sequencing was PBMCs or T cells enriched from blood (not recorded which). The origin of the receptors is a man younger than 40 who had recovered from COVID-19. Both conserved end residues are part of each CDR3. Each record gives: V gene, J gene, clone size, CDR3 protein. Clone sizes are given selectively: once, few, many, or a class where the clone is expanded.

v_call: TRBV27; j_call: TRBJ2-2; clone_size: few; cdr3_aa: CASSLRRLAGGSAGELFF
v_call: TRBV5-5; j_call: TRBJ2-7; clone_size: NA; cdr3_aa: CASSLDGEQYF
v_call: TRBV2; j_call: TRBJ2-5; clone_size: NA; cdr3_aa: CASSRSETQYF
v_call: TRBV3-1/TRBV3-2; j_call: TRBJ2-3; clone_size: NA; cdr3_aa: CASSQEGPGKYTDTQYF
v_call: TRBV18; j_call: TRBJ1-3; clone_size: NA; cdr3_aa: CASSDSGTGQNTIYF
v_call: TRBV9; j_call: TRBJ1-1; clone_size: NA; cdr3_aa: CASSVTGGMNTEAFF
v_call: TRBV5-6; j_call: TRBJ1-2; clone_size: NA; cdr3_aa: CASSLGTGGADGYTF
v_call: TRBV10-3; j_call: TRBJ1-6; clone_size: NA; cdr3_aa: CAIHSGSYNSPLHF
v_call: TRBV2; j_call: TRBJ1-1; clone_size: NA; cdr3_aa: CASSQGIDTEAFF
v_call: TRBV7-9; j_call: TRBJ2-4; clone_size: NA; cdr3_aa: CASSEGGPNIQYF
v_call: TRBV2; j_call: TRBJ2-1; clone_size: NA; cdr3_aa: CASRLGAGGTYNEQFF
v_call: TRBV29-1; j_call: TRBJ1-2; clone_size: few; cdr3_aa: CSVVRSQGSGGYTF
v_call: TRBV19; j_call: TRBJ1-4; clone_size: NA; cdr3_aa: CASSIERGLTEKLFF
v_call: TRBV19; j_call: TRBJ2-6; clone_size: NA; cdr3_aa: CASSVDRVAGANVLTF
v_call: TRBV5-5; j_call: TRBJ1-6; clone_size: NA; cdr3_aa: CASSSGNSPLHF
v_call: TRBV7-8; j_call: TRBJ1-1; clone_size: NA; cdr3_aa: CASSWTGGTEAFF
v_call: TRBV19; j_call: TRBJ1-5; clone_size: once; cdr3_aa: CASSIGQGKPQHF
v_call: TRBV12-3/TRBV12-4; j_call: TRBJ2-7; clone_size: few; cdr3_aa: CASSLRRGPQQYF
v_call: TRBV6-5; j_call: TRBJ1-2; clone_size: few; cdr3_aa: CASSQTRDGYTF
v_call: TRBV3-1/TRBV3-2; j_call: TRBJ2-1; clone_size: NA; cdr3_aa: CASTQRGGNEQFF
v_call: TRBV7-6; j_call: TRBJ2-3; clone_size: NA; cdr3_aa: CASSLTPSGGAGDTQYF
v_call: TRBV18; j_call: TRBJ2-1; clone_size: NA; cdr3_aa: CASSPLTGSRSDEQFF
v_call: TRBV5-1; j_call: TRBJ1-1; clone_size: once; cdr3_aa: CASSWGQGRGTEAFF
v_call: TRBV9; j_call: TRBJ1-1; clone_size: NA; cdr3_aa: CASSVGRGPGEAFF
v_call: TRBV13; j_call: TRBJ2-1; clone_size: NA; cdr3_aa: CASSFRTKTKHNEQFF
v_call: TRBV7-8; j_call: TRBJ1-1; clone_size: NA; cdr3_aa: CASSEPGTGITEAFF
v_call: TRBV2; j_call: TRBJ2-5; clone_size: NA; cdr3_aa: CASGGRARQETQYF
v_call: TRBV7-8; j_call: TRBJ1-2; clone_size: once; cdr3_aa: CASSQTPLYGYTF
v_call: TRBV27; j_call: TRBJ2-1; clone_size: NA; cdr3_aa: CASMTGSKNEQFF
v_call: TRBV28; j_call: TRBJ2-7; clone_size: NA; cdr3_aa: CASRTSDRHYEQYF
v_call: TRBV18; j_call: TRBJ1-2; clone_size: NA; cdr3_aa: CASSPGVRDYGYTF
v_call: TRBV6-6; j_call: TRBJ2-7; clone_size: few; cdr3_aa: CASSSSYRYEQYF
v_call: TRBV19; j_call: TRBJ2-2; clone_size: once; cdr3_aa: CASSSRTGSLRNTGELFF
v_call: TRBV14; j_call: TRBJ1-2; clone_size: NA; cdr3_aa: CASSQDRNYGYTF
v_call: TRBV11-2; j_call: TRBJ2-3; clone_size: NA; cdr3_aa: CASSLQTGADTQYF
v_call: TRBV3-1/TRBV3-2; j_call: TRBJ2-1; clone_size: NA; cdr3_aa: CASTNRGGDEQFF
v_call: TRBV19; j_call: TRBJ2-1; clone_size: NA; cdr3_aa: CASSIQGVPYNEQFF
v_call: TRBV5-1; j_call: TRBJ1-4; clone_size: NA; cdr3_aa: CASSSGSLNEKLFF
v_call: TRBV5-1; j_call: TRBJ1-2; clone_size: NA; cdr3_aa: CASSSAGIANYGYTF
v_call: TRBV28; j_call: TRBJ1-5; clone_size: NA; cdr3_aa: CAAGAGNQPQHF
v_call: TRBV7-9; j_call: TRBJ2-3; clone_size: NA; cdr3_aa: CASSLSVQLAF
v_call: TRBV19; j_call: TRBJ1-5; clone_size: NA; cdr3_aa: CASSGTGGGQPQHF
v_call: TRBV2; j_call: TRBJ2-7; clone_size: NA; cdr3_aa: CASSRQGAYEQYF
v_call: TRBV11-2; j_call: TRBJ2-7; clone_size: NA; cdr3_aa: CASSFMTSGDYEQYF
v_call: TRBV7-2; j_call: TRBJ1-5; clone_size: once; cdr3_aa: CASSSDSARNQPQHF
v_call: TRBV5-6; j_call: TRBJ2-7; clone_size: NA; cdr3_aa: CASSSGTAPYEQYF
v_call: TRBV7-9; j_call: TRBJ2-1; clone_size: NA; cdr3_aa: CASSAKAGASYNEQFF
v_call: TRBV19; j_call: TRBJ2-2; clone_size: once; cdr3_aa: CASSTGGNTGELFF
v_call: TRBV24-1; j_call: TRBJ1-2; clone_size: NA; cdr3_aa: CATSDLTDRGHGYTF
v_call: TRBV5-4; j_call: TRBJ2-1; clone_size: NA; cdr3_aa: CASSPGTSVEQFF
v_call: TRBV5-6; j_call: TRBJ2-7; clone_size: NA; cdr3_aa: CASSLLGQDYEQYF
v_call: TRBV19; j_call: TRBJ1-2; clone_size: NA; cdr3_aa: CASSIAHLNNYGYTF
v_call: TRBV6-2/TRBV6-3; j_call: TRBJ2-2; clone_size: NA; cdr3_aa: CASSLRLDAGELFF
v_call: TRBV5-1; j_call: TRBJ2-3; clone_size: NA; cdr3_aa: CASSLALAGASSTDTQYF
v_call: TRBV6-2/TRBV6-3; j_call: TRBJ2-7; clone_size: NA; cdr3_aa: CASSFHTGTSGGSRNEQYF
v_call: TRBV19; j_call: TRBJ1-6; clone_size: once; cdr3_aa: CASSITGTYINPLHF
v_call: TRBV30; j_call: TRBJ1-5; clone_size: NA; cdr3_aa: CAWSVTGNQPQHF
v_call: TRBV10-2; j_call: TRBJ1-3; clone_size: NA; cdr3_aa: CASSEGGVTGNTIYF
v_call: TRBV12-3/TRBV12-4; j_call: TRBJ2-1; clone_size: NA; cdr3_aa: CASSQSIGQFF
v_call: TRBV5-1; j_call: TRBJ2-1; clone_size: few; cdr3_aa: CASSLDAGGPGNEQFF